Below, 5 T cell receptor beta chains from the same sample are listed, as sequenced in a study of OX40 agonist ivuxolimab in advanced cancers. The assay was immunoSEQ multiplex PCR, and TCRdb's table has in-frame clones only and misses some. The repertoire includes fewer than 60,000 clones, roughly 77% of them detected once, and approximately 0.62% sits in the top ten. The sequences come from CD4+ or CD8+ T cells sorted from blood, collected in a trial of the OX40 agonist ivuxolimab. These receptors were obtained from an adult with an advanced solid tumor such as melanoma, head and neck, liver or kidney cancer.

This chain connects TRBV2 to TRBJ2-5; tentative D call: TRBD2 (6 bases). The V gene lost 5 bases and the J gene lost 3 bases, with 10 bases spanning the gap. Germline lookup yields CDR1 SNHLY and CDR2 FYNNEI. The CDR3 consists of 13 residues. Written as DNA, the CDR3 is TGTGCCAGCAGTTCGGGGGAAAAAGAGACCCAGTACTTC. Translation gives CASSSGEKETQYF.

This clone was recorded once. The rearrangement links TRBV7-9 to TRBJ1-1; D remains ambiguous. Trimming removed 4 bases at V and 1 base at J, with 7 bases between. The CDR3 spans 13 residues. Per the germline V gene, CDR1 is SEHNR and CDR2 is FQNEAQ (reference sequence). Here the CDR3 reads CASSSAQNTEAFF. The CDR3 DNA reads TGTGCCAGCAGCTCTGCGCAGAACACTGAAGCTTTCTTT.

The J gene is TRBJ1-2, the V gene TRBV19, with no clear D. The CDR3 totals 14 residues. Trimming took off 1 base at V and 2 bases at J, with 8 bases between the two ends. Looked up from germline, CDR1 is LNHDA and CDR2 is SQIVND (reference sequence). The CDR3 sequence is CASSIAGSNYGYTF. The CDR3 DNA reads TGTGCCAGTAGTATAGCAGGCTCGAACTATGGCTACACCTTC.

The count of this clone is one. The rearrangement uses TRBV5-1 and TRBJ2-2, with unresolved D. CDR1 is SGHRS and CDR2 is YFSETQ in the germline V gene. V lost 0 bases and J lost 7, with 4 bases in between. The CDR3 is made up of 12 amino acids. CDR3 loop: CASSLVSGELFF. The CDR3 nucleotides read TGCGCCAGCAGCTTGGTGAGCGGGGAGCTGTTTTTT.

The chain has TRBV5-1 and TRBJ2-2; D perhaps matches TRBD1 (5 bases). The V gene's germline CDR1 is SGHRS and CDR2 YFSETQ. This CDR3 spans 15 amino acids. Trimming took 4 bases from V and 0 from J, leaving 10 bases between them. The DNA for the CDR3 is TGCGCCAGCAGCCCAGACAGCCCGAACACCGGGGAGCTGTTTTTT. Translation gives CASSPDSPNTGELFF.